Listed here are 27 T cell receptor beta chains from one sample, sequenced in a study of shared clonotypes between healthy human individuals (dated by TCRdb to the early 2020s). Library prep was done by the immunoSEQ multiplex PCR assay. TCRdb retrieved this table from immuneACCESS and kept in-frame rearrangements only. Not all clones are present; in checked studies, unresolved V genes account for under half, and no reason is known for the remainder. This sample holds fewer than 1.4 million clones; approximately 78% were observed only once. The biggest ten clones account for 0.5% to 0.65% of the sample. The sequencing input was memory CD4+ T cells from PBMCs. Sample cell subset or site, as interpreted from the label and publication: CD45RA-negative fraction. Receptors were obtained from a man younger than 30 in good health. Some clones in this sample may be carry-over from other donors' samples.

Only one count was recorded for this clone. Other DNA sequences in the sample encode the same CDR3. J is TRBJ2-6 and V is TRBV6-1; tentative D call: TRBD2 (5 bases). CDR3 length: 15 residues. Germline assignment: CDR1 MNHNS and CDR2 SASEGT. V lost 6 bases to trimming and J lost 0 bases, with 9 bases between them. The CDR3, as DNA: TGTGCCAGCAGGGACTGGAACTCTGGGGCCAACGTCCTGACTTTC. This translates into CASRDWNSGANVLTF.

This sequence joins TRBV7-2 and TRBJ2-7, with D perhaps TRBD1 (5 bases). V lost 10 bases to trimming and J lost 0 bases, with 13 bases between them. Germline CDR1 SGHTA, CDR2 FQGNSA. This CDR3 contains 13 residues. The CDR3 loop reads CAMQSRASYEQYF. The CDR3 coding sequence is TGTGCCATGCAGAGCAGGGCCTCCTACGAGCAGTACTTC.

The CDR3 here is CASSYNRAYNEQFF. The DNA of the CDR3 is TGTGCCAGCAGTTACAACAGGGCCTACAATGAGCAGTTCTTC. The chain has TRBV6-5 and TRBJ2-1; possibly TRBD1 for D (6 bases). V lost 2 bases and J lost 2, with 7 bases in between. Per the germline V gene, CDR1 is MNHEY and CDR2 is SVGAGI. The length of the CDR3 is 14 residues.

The V and J genes are TRBV28 and TRBJ1-2; 9 nucleotides agree with TRBD1. J gave up 6 bases and V 5 bases, and 10 bases lay outside the gene matches. The V gene's germline CDR1 is MDHEN and CDR2 SYDVKM. This CDR3 contains 15 residues. The CDR3 spells CASSASSGTGNGYTF. For the CDR3, the DNA is TGTGCCAGCAGTGCTAGTTCCGGGACAGGGAATGGCTACACCTTC.

In this sample, this clone turned up a few times. The chain has TRBV18 and TRBJ2-3, with D hard to call. Deletions cut 3 bases from V and 2 bases from J, with 9 bases between. CDR1 KGHSH and CDR2 LQKENI come from the germline V gene. CDR3 length equals 14 residues. The CDR3 coding sequence is TGTGCCAGCTCACCCCAGCGCTTCACAGATACGCAGTATTTT. It translates to CASSPQRFTDTQYF.

This clone has at least ten counts. This CDR3 reads CASSQITGPQHF. The CDR3 nucleotides read TGCGCCAGCAGCCAAATCACGGGGCCCCAGCATTTT. The chain employs TRBV4-1 and TRBJ1-5; D gene unclear. V lost 2 bases and J 9 bases, leaving 8 bases between the germline ends. The germline gives CDR1 MGHRA, CDR2 YSYEKL. CDR3 size: 12 residues.

For this clone: The sample contains more than one DNA sequence encoding this CDR3. The chain uses TRBV4-1 and TRBJ1-3; D remains ambiguous. Trimming pared 1 base from V and 3 bases from J, leaving 10 bases between. The CDR3 has 15 amino acids. Germline-derived CDR1 and CDR2 are MGHRA and YSYEKL. The CDR3 DNA is TGCGCCAGCAGCCAAGCCCGGGCCAGTGGAAACACCATATATTTT. It encodes CASSQARASGNTIYF.

This chain uses TRBV7-2 with TRBJ2-7; maybe TRBD1 (6 bases). Germline-derived CDR1 and CDR2 are SGHTA and FQGNSA. V lost 5 bases to trimming and J lost 2 bases, with 19 bases between them. There are 16 residues in the CDR3. In DNA, the CDR3 is TGTGCCAGCAGCCAGAGAACAGGGTTCCCCCCCTACGAGCAGTACTTC. It codes for CASSQRTGFPPYEQYF.

The V call is TRBV5-6, the J call TRBJ2-7; the D gene is possibly TRBD2 (5 bases). The length of the CDR3 is 14 residues. The V and J ends lost 2 bases and 6 bases respectively, with 15 bases between them. Germline V lookup: CDR1 SGHDT, CDR2 YYEEEE. The DNA for the CDR3 is TGTGCCAGCAGCTTCTCTCCGAAGGACTCCGAGCAGTACTTC. This codes for CASSFSPKDSEQYF. Based on the CDR3 plus reference TRBV5-6 and TRBJ2-7, the full variable domain is DAGVTQSPTHLIKTRGQQVTLRCSPKSGHDTVSWYQQALGQGPQFIFQYYEEEERQRGNFPDRFSGHQFPNYSSELNVNALLLGDSALYLCASSFSPKDSEQYFGPGTRLTVT.

This chain connects TRBV10-1 to TRBJ2-3; D gene uncertain. Trimming took off 3 bases at V and 6 bases at J, with 7 bases between the two ends. The length of the CDR3 is 12 residues. Germline V gives CDR1 WNHNN, CDR2 SYGVQD (reference sequence). CDR3 DNA sequence: TGCGCCAGCAGTGATGAGTCGGATACGCAGTATTTT. This codes for CASSDESDTQYF.

CDR3 bases: TGTGCCAGCAGCAAGGGACTGACGTATGTCGGAGGGGGCACAGATACGCAGTATTTT. Translating it yields CASSKGLTYVGGGTDTQYF. The chain links TRBV5-4 to TRBJ2-3; maybe TRBD2 (6 bases). Germline values: CDR1 SGHNT, CDR2 YYREEE (reference sequence). This CDR3 contains 19 residues. The ends were cut back, 4 bases at V and 1 base at J, with 25 bases in the middle.

The J gene is TRBJ2-2, the V gene TRBV18; perhaps TRBD1 as D (6 bases). The V end lost 5 bases, the J end lost 7 bases, and 11 bases lay between the germline ends. CDR3 length equals 13 residues. CDR1 KGHSH and CDR2 LQKENI come from the germline V gene. CDR3 in amino acids: CASSLQGNGELFF. The CDR3 nucleotides read TGTGCCAGCTCATTACAGGGAAACGGGGAGCTGTTTTTT.

V usage is TRBV11-1 and J usage is TRBJ1-6; D gene unclear. CDR1 and CDR2 from the germline V gene are SGHAT and FQDESV (reference sequence). CDR3 length: 15 amino acids. Deletions cut 5 bases from V and 11 bases from J, with 19 bases between. The CDR3 here is CASSHRERESAPLHF. CDR3 in DNA: TGTGCCAGCAGCCACCGAGAGAGGGAATCGGCACCCCTCCACTTT.

The chain couples TRBV18 to TRBJ2-2; 7 positions match TRBD2. The length of the CDR3 is 16 residues. Germline V gene lookup returns CDR1 KGHSH and CDR2 LQKENI. V trimming: 4 bases; J trimming: 0 bases; junction bases outside the gene matches: 5. CDR3 region: CASSLIAGANTGELFF. CDR3 sequence (DNA): TGTGCCAGCTCACTTATTGCGGGGGCGAACACCGGGGAGCTGTTTTTT.

The chain recombines TRBV30 with TRBJ1-4, with D possibly TRBD1 on 5 matching bases. CDR3 length: 16 amino acids. Trimming pared 0 bases from V and 0 bases from J, leaving 11 bases between. Germline CDR1 and CDR2: GTSNPN and SVGIG (reference sequence). The CDR3 spells CAWSVSGGATNEKLFF. The CDR3 nucleotides are TGTGCCTGGAGTGTTTCTGGAGGGGCAACTAATGAAAAACTGTTTTTT.

This clone was picked up a small number of times. The chain is built from TRBV29-1 and TRBJ2-3, with D maybe TRBD1 (5 bases). Germline V gene lookup returns CDR1 SQVTM and CDR2 ANQGSEA. This CDR3 comprises 15 residues. V lost 5 bases to trimming and J lost 1 base, with 16 bases between them. CDR3 region: CSVNFLGAGTDTQYF. CDR3 DNA sequence: TGCAGCGTTAATTTTCTAGGGGCAGGCACAGATACGCAGTATTTT.

The rearrangement uses TRBV28 and TRBJ2-4; D is perhaps TRBD1 (7 bases). The ends were cut back, 2 bases at V and 6 bases at J, with 11 bases in the middle. The CDR3 loop spans 14 amino acids. Germline V lookup: CDR1 MDHEN, CDR2 SYDVKM. The CDR3 loop reads CASSLPQGGNIQYF. Written as DNA, the CDR3 is TGTGCCAGCAGTTTACCGCAGGGGGGAAACATTCAGTACTTC. The full variable domain, in which reference TRBV28 and TRBJ2-4 provide the parts outside the CDR3, is DVKVTQSSRYLVKRTGEKVFLECVQDMDHENMFWYRQDPGLGLRLIYFSYDVKMKEKGDIPEGYSVSREKKERFSLILESASTNQTSMYLCASSLPQGGNIQYFGAGTRLSVL.

This chain connects TRBV18 to TRBJ2-7, with 8 positions matching TRBD1. V lost 4 bases to trimming and J lost 5 bases; unmatched junction nucleotides: 7. CDR1 KGHSH and CDR2 LQKENI come from the germline V gene. The CDR3 spans 14 residues. CDR3 DNA sequence: TGTGCCAGCTCACTGGACAGGGCAACCGACGAGCAGTACTTC. As protein: CASSLDRATDEQYF. Drawing the rest from reference TRBV18 and TRBJ2-7, the complete variable domain is NAGVMQNPRHLVRRRGQEARLRCSPMKGHSHVYWYRQLPEEGLKFMVYLQKENIIDESGMPKERFSAEFPKEGPSILRIQQVVRGDSAAYFCASSLDRATDEQYFGPGTRLTVT.

The genes are TRBV5-1 and TRBJ2-1; D may match TRBD1 or TRBD2 (7 bases each). The CDR3 is 16 residues long. Between the trimmed V and J ends, which lost 2 bases and 1 base, there was a span of 13 bases. The germline gives CDR1 SGHRS, CDR2 YFSETQ. The CDR3 loop is CASSFGTAGSYNEQFF. The CDR3 bases are TGCGCCAGCAGCTTCGGGACAGCGGGATCCTACAATGAGCAGTTCTTC.

This clone occurred a few times. The V call is TRBV5-4, the J call TRBJ1-1; TRBD1 matches at 7 bases. Germline V gene sequence: CDR1 SGHNT, CDR2 YYREEE (reference sequence). The V gene end was trimmed by 4 bases and the J gene end by 0 bases; junction bases not matched to a gene: 9. This CDR3 is built from 16 residues. For the CDR3, the DNA is TGTGCCAGCAGCCTGGGGCCGACAGGGCTGAACACTGAAGCTTTCTTT. Protein product: CASSLGPTGLNTEAFF.

The CDR3 DNA sequence: TGTGCCAGCATTCCGGGACTAGCGGGAGTGGATGAGCAGTTCTTC. It encodes CASIPGLAGVDEQFF. The V and J genes are TRBV2 and TRBJ2-1; 14 nucleotides line up with TRBD2. The ends lost 7 bases at V and 8 bases at J; junction bases unmatched: 7. There are 15 residues in the CDR3. Germline CDR1 and CDR2: SNHLY and FYNNEI.

The chain recombines TRBV25-1 with TRBJ2-5, with 8 bases that match TRBD1. This CDR3 is 14 amino acids long. In germline, CDR1 is MGHDK, CDR2 SYGVNS. V was clipped by 6 bases and J by 5 bases; unmatched bases: 8. The CDR3 sequence: CASRSSTGEETQYF. In DNA, the CDR3 is TGTGCCAGCAGATCTTCGACAGGGGAGGAGACCCAGTACTTC. Filled out from reference TRBV25-1 and TRBJ2-5, the complete variable domain reads EADIYQTPRYLVIGTGKKITLECSQTMGHDKMYWYQQDPGMELHLIHYSYGVNSTEKGDLSSESTVSRIRTEHFPLTLESARPSHTSQYLCASRSSTGEETQYFGPGTRLLVL.

A remark on this clone: Given a much more abundant clone one base away, this may be a read error. The J gene is TRBJ1-1, the V gene TRBV7-8; D ambiguous. V was trimmed by 2 bases and J by 1 base, leaving 8 bases between them. CDR3 length: 14 residues. The V gene's germline CDR1 is SGHVS and CDR2 FQNEAQ. CDR3 nucleotide sequence: TGTGCCAGCAGCTTAACGGGCCCGAACACTGAAGCTTTCTTT. Its protein is CASSLTGPNTEAFF.

The V and J genes are TRBV29-1 and TRBJ2-3; the D gene could be TRBD1 or TRBD2 (6 bases each). V was cut by 8 bases and J by 1 base, with 13 bases left in between. Germline CDR1 SQVTM, CDR2 ANQGSEA. The CDR3 is 13 residues long. The CDR3 here is CSIRRGGTDTQYF. The DNA of the CDR3 is TGCAGCATCCGTAGGGGGGGCACAGATACGCAGTATTTT.

The rearrangement joins TRBV18 to TRBJ1-5; D is unclear. The V end was cut by 6 bases, the J end by 5 bases, with 11 bases between. Germline CDR1 KGHSH, CDR2 LQKENI. This CDR3 is built from 13 residues. CDR3 region: CASSLKEDQPQHF. CDR3 nucleotides: TGTGCCAGCTCCCTCAAGGAGGATCAGCCCCAGCATTTT. Combining the CDR3 with reference TRBV18 and TRBJ1-5 gives the whole variable domain NAGVMQNPRHLVRRRGQEARLRCSPMKGHSHVYWYRQLPEEGLKFMVYLQKENIIDESGMPKERFSAEFPKEGPSILRIQQVVRGDSAAYFCASSLKEDQPQHFGDGTRLSIL.

Many counts were recorded for this clone. The rearrangement links TRBV5-6 to TRBJ1-3; D is unclear. The CDR3 runs to 16 residues. The V and J ends lost 6 bases and 0 bases respectively, with 16 bases between them. CDR1 and CDR2 (germline): SGHDT, YYEEEE. The CDR3 sequence: CASTSGLPRSGNTIYF. The CDR3 DNA is TGTGCCAGCACCTCTGGGCTACCGCGCTCTGGAAACACCATATATTTT.

There are a few counts of this clone. The gene calls are TRBV6-6 and TRBJ2-7, with 7 nucleotides matching TRBD1. CDR1 and CDR2 from the germline V gene are MNHNY and SVGAGI (reference sequence). The V segment lost 10 bases and the J segment 1 base; nucleotides outside the gene matches: 7. The CDR3 length is 13 residues. CDR3 protein: CATRDSKSYEQYF. As DNA, the CDR3 is TGTGCCACAAGGGACAGTAAGTCCTACGAGCAGTACTTC.